This T cell receptor beta chain derives from a study of STAT5B mutations in CD4+ large granular lymphocyte leukemia. Overall study results and limits: Patient CD4-sorted repertoires stayed more clonal than healthy ones after leukemic-clone removal. Higher CD4+ than CD8+ T-LGLL clonality might reflect small sample size.

Method: immunoSEQ multiplex PCR; TCRdb's copy keeps in-frame clones and lacks some. The table shows some 35,000 clones, with 69% occurring only once. Concerning this clone itself: Its antigen is unknown.

The CDR3 runs 14 residues. Germline V gives CDR1 SGHRS, CDR2 YFSETQ. V lost 0 bases and J lost 4, with 8 bases in between. The chain combines TRBV5-1 with TRBJ1-5; D ambiguous. The sample consisted of CD4+ T cells from blood buffy coats. The sequence derives from a human donor in good health. The CDR3 nucleotides are TGCGCCAGCAGCTTGGAGTCCGGTAATCAGCCCCAGCATTTT. Its translation: CASSLESGNQPQHF.